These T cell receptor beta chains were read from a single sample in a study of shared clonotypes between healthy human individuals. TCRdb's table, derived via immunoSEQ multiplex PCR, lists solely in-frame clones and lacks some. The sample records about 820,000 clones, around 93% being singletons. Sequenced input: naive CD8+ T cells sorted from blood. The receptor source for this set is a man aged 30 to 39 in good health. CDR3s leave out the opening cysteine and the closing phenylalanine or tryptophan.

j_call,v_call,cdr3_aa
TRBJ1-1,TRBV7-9,ASSLARGGTEAF
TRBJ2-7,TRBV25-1,ASSVTSYEQY
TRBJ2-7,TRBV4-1,ASSQDMSSGFYEQY
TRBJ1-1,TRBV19,ASRQGAGTEAF
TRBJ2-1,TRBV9,ASSAPSGNNEQF
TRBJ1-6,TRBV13,ASSLAGSNSPLH
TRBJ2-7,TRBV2,ASSGTSGRVEQY
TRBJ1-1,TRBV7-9,ASSPPGTEAF
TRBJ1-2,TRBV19,ASMRDSRHYGYT
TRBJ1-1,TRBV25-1,ASSVNRGHTEAF
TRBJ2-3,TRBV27,ASNGLGRPADTQY
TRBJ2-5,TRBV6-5,ASSPRGFQDLAQY
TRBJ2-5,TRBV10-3,AISESDQREAEQETQY
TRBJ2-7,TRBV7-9,ASSLESYEQY
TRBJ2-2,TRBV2,ASSAGYTGELF
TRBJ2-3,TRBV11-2,ASSLGGLTDTQY